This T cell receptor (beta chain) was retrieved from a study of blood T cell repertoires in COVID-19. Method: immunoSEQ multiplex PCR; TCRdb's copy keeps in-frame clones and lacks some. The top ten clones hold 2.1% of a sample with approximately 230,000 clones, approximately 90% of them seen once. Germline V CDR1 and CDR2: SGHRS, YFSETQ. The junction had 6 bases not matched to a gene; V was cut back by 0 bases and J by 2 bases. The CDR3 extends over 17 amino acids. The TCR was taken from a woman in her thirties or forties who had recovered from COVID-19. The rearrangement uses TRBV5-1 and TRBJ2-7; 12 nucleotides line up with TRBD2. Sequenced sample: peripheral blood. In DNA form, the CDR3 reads TGCGCCAGCAGCTTGGCGGCTAGCGGGGGGGTTACCTACGAGCAGTACTTC. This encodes CASSLAASGGVTYEQYF.